This TCR beta chain was sequenced in a study of T cells in Graves' hyperthyroidism and ophthalmopathy (dated by TCRdb to about 2019). About the study as a whole: Peripheral blood samples were taken at initial diagnosis, before any treatment was given. A discovery cohort of 95 to 100 patients, roughly 45 with Graves' ophthalmopathy and approximately 55 with stable Graves' hyperthyroidism, was used to find distinguishing TCR V-J signatures. Prospective prediction of ophthalmopathy was tested in an independent validation cohort consisting of roughly 20 hyperthyroidism patients and approximately 16 patients who later progressed to ophthalmopathy. The 100 discovery patients were randomly split 7:3 into training and test sets. In addition, the study compared T-cell repertoires in thyroid tissue and in blood from roughly six Graves' hyperthyroidism patients. Once sampling was done, hyperthyroidism patients were given methimazole at a starting dose of 30 mg daily, whereas ophthalmopathy patients were given high-dose intravenous methylprednisolone. The paper describes TCR Vbeta CDR3 sequencing of 135 peripheral blood samples, made up of 43 ophthalmopathy patients, around 78 hyperthyroidism patients and 17 progressor patients.

Hyperthyroidism patients were newly diagnosed, with disease duration under 2 months, and aged 18 to 65 years. Any patient with an uncontrolled infection, another autoimmune disease, pregnancy or lactation was excluded. Diagnoses were established on the basis of clinical symptoms, serum thyroxine and TRAb, thyroid ultrasound, and orbital computed tomography. Blood from progressor patients was collected at the time of first diagnosis with hyperthyroidism, before any ophthalmopathy symptoms had appeared. Ficoll-Paque density gradient centrifugation was used to isolate PBMCs from approximately 10 ml of fresh peripheral blood. Progressor patients were defined as those initially diagnosed with Graves' hyperthyroidism in whom ophthalmopathy developed during follow-up. Total RNA was extracted with Trizol reagent, and quality was checked on an Agilent 2100 Bioanalyzer. This clonotype showed up many times. No cognate antigen has been identified for it. The input lacks base qualities; no much larger clone sits a single base away.

Broader findings and caveats from the paper: A model built on a 13 V-J signature distinguished ophthalmopathy from stable hyperthyroidism, reaching roughly 88% sensitivity and 81% to 83% specificity in cross-validation and 80%/75% in testing. In validation, the model predicted progression to ophthalmopathy a median of around 6.5 months before onset, with over 60% sensitivity and about 72% specificity. Sample size was not statistically predetermined, and blinding of investigators to group allocation was not performed. Most expanded thyroid clonotypes (frequency above 0.001) were also detected in blood, a finding suggesting that blood repertoires may reflect thyroid immune responses.

TCR beta CDR3 regions were amplified from RNA transcripts. For the first round of RT-PCR on the TCR CDR3, the HTBI primer set was used together with the Qiagen OneStep RT-PCR kit. Libraries were constructed in a second round of multiplex PCR, after which size selection and purification were performed. Sequencing of the libraries was done on an Illumina HiSeq2000 using paired-end 100 bp reads. The authors processed their data as follows. SOAPnuke was used to process the raw data, with reads discarded if the reads contained adapters or uncalled bases, had a mean Phred below 15, or lacked an exact constant-primer or identifier match. High-quality paired reads were merged with COPE v1.2.5, and unique nucleotide sequences were defined as clonotypes. Clonotypes were aligned to IMGT TRBV, TRBD and TRBJ reference segments using MiTCR v1.1. Only V-J combinations with frequency above 0.0001, covering 99% to 99.2% of repertoires, were analysed. The TCS score was defined as the ratio of F50 (clonal expansion) to E x V (chaos), calculated using BLOSUM62-based TCRdist between CDR3 peptides within each V-J. Welch's t-statistics and random forest reduced fewer than 600 V-J features to fewer than 15, which were used in a naive Bayes classifier (R e1071). The public reads were reanalyzed by TCRdb: fastp trimming at Q25, MiXCR alignment, in-frame beta chains only. Duplicate CDR3 protein sequences are folded into a single record with the most common DNA and genes. The V and J calls shown here were made by TCRdb, not taken from the authors' results. For this sample the table gives around 400,000 distinct CDR3 sequences, of which 15% to 18% were detected only once. The ten largest clonotypes hold 25% to 35% of the sample.

The cysteine opens and the phenylalanine closes a CDR3 of 14 amino acids. Kept here is only the CDR3 DNA, which spans 42 bases and is read in frame from base 1. From a lookup of the germline V gene, CDR1 and CDR2 are SGHTA and FQGNSA. A distance of 13 bases separates the germline ends of V and J, which lose 4 bases and 4 bases respectively. The chain was built from TRBV7-2 and TRBJ1-2; the D gene is possibly TRBD1, with 5 bases matching. Sequencing was performed on blood. The receptor was derived from a woman aged 18-29 years with Graves' hyperthyroidism that later progressed to Graves' ophthalmopathy. The encoded CDR3 is CASSSAGRSYGYTF. DNA sequence: TGTGCCAGCAGCTCAGCAGGGCGGAGCTATGGCTACACCTTC.